The 3 T cell receptor beta chains reported below all come from one sample, sequenced in a study of beta chain features in type 1 diabetes. Of the isolated RNA, all was reverse transcribed, and so the sequenced material was expressed TCRB transcripts. Some clones are missing from TCRdb's copy, which holds only in-frame ones; the method was immunoSEQ multiplex PCR. The repertoire has 130,000 to 150,000 clones, 8% to 13% of them found once; the top ten carry around 1.4%. Sequencing was performed on naive CD4+ T cells from blood. The receptors originated from a man between 18 and 35 years old in good health.

The J gene is TRBJ2-1, the V gene TRBV6-5; D might be TRBD1 (7 bases). The germline V gene has CDR1 MNHEY and CDR2 SVGAGI. The CDR3 runs 14 residues. The V and J ends lost 0 bases and 8 bases respectively, with 11 bases between them. The CDR3 spells CASSYSGGTDEQFF. CDR3 sequence (DNA): TGTGCCAGCAGTTACTCAGGGGGGACAGATGAGCAGTTCTTC.

This chain joins TRBV9 and TRBJ2-2; D is perhaps TRBD2 (7 bases). The CDR3 is 17 amino acids. CDR1 SGDLS and CDR2 YYNGEE come from the germline V gene. Deletions cut 4 bases from V and 6 bases from J, with 22 bases between. CDR3 nucleotides: TGTGCCAGCAGCCCTGGGCGGGGGCTTGTTTTGGCCGGGGAGCTGTTTTTT. It translates to CASSPGRGLVLAGELFF.

Many counts were recorded for this clone. The chain carries TRBV29-1 and TRBJ1-1; the D is unclear. Trimming cost V 4 bases and J 2 bases, with 5 bases left between them. The CDR3 loop spans 11 amino acids. Germline V gives CDR1 SQVTM, CDR2 ANQGSEA. The CDR3 bases are TGCAGCGTTGCCAGTAACACTGAAGCTTTCTTT. Translation: CSVASNTEAFF. Full variable domain (remainder filled in from reference TRBV29-1 and TRBJ1-1): SAVISQKPSRDICQRGTSLTIQCQVDSQVTMMFWYRQQPGQSLTLIATANQGSEATYESGFVIDKFPISRPNLTFSTLTVSNMSPEDSSIYLCSVASNTEAFFGQGTRLTVV.